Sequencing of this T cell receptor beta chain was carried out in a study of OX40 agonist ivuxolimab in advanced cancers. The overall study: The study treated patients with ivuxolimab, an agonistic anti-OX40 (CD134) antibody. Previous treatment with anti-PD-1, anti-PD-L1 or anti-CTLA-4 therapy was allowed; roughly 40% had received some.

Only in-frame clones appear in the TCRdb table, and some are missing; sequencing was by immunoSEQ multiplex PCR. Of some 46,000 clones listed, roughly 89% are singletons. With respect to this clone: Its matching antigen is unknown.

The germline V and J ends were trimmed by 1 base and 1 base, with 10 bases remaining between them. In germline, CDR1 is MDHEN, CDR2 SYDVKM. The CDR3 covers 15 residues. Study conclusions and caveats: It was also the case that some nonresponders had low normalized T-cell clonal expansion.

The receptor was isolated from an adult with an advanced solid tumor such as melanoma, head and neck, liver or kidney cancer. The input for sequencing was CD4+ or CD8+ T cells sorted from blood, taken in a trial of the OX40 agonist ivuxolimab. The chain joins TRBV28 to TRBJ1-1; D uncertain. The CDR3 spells CASSLLPVGNTEAFF. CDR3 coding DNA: TGTGCCAGCAGTTTATTGCCTGTGGGGAACACTGAAGCTTTCTTT.